Listed below are T cell receptor beta chains from one sample, sequenced in a study of blood T cell repertoires in COVID-19. Repertoires were generated with immunoSEQ multiplex PCR, while TCRdb's copy carries only in-frame clones and drops some. The sample gives 130,000 to 150,000 clones, 65% to 85% of which show up once; roughly 4.7% is in the top ten. Sequenced: peripheral blood. All receptors derive from a woman aged 45-65 years with acute or convalescent COVID-19. Both conserved end residues are trimmed from each CDR3. Fields, in order: J gene, V gene, CDR3 length, CDR3 protein.

j_gene: TRBJ2-2; v_gene: TRBV2; len: 13; CDR3aa: ASRIGQGNTGELF
j_gene: TRBJ2-1; v_gene: TRBV19; len: 12; CDR3aa: ASSADRGRNEQF
j_gene: TRBJ2-7; v_gene: TRBV5-1; len: 13; CDR3aa: ASSSTQPGEYEQY
j_gene: TRBJ2-2; v_gene: TRBV27; len: 12; CDR3aa: ASGKAGGTGELF
j_gene: TRBJ2-1; v_gene: TRBV7-9; len: 13; CDR3aa: ASSSRESRFDEQF
j_gene: TRBJ2-7; v_gene: TRBV11-3; len: 13; CDR3aa: ASSLETGTTYEQY
j_gene: TRBJ2-6; v_gene: TRBV24-1; len: 11; CDR3aa: ATSVSGANVLT
j_gene: TRBJ1-4; v_gene: TRBV5-6; len: 13; CDR3aa: ASSLSGTGSEKLF
j_gene: TRBJ1-1; v_gene: TRBV9; len: 14; CDR3aa: ASSLLGGGGGSEAF
j_gene: TRBJ2-2; v_gene: TRBV6-6; len: 13; CDR3aa: ASSSQYANTGELF